This entry concerns a single T cell receptor beta chain. The antigen is undetermined. The junction does not match germline at one end; this may be a read error. Co-extraction of both nucleic acids (RNA and DNA) used roughly 20-33 mg of unsorted bulk tissue. These patients lived with chronic HBV infection and had never been treated. Production of TCR beta cDNA used roughly 480 ng total RNA together with a constant-region primer. ARM-PCR, slightly modified, supplied the TCR beta libraries through three nested multiplex PCR rounds. It was with TRBV1-TRBV30 forward primers and a C-beta reverse primer that the first two PCR rounds were run, at about 9 cycles each. TCRdb recomputed calls from the multiplex PCR reads with MiXCR, one row per CDR3 protein. Among 70,000 to 85,000 distinct CDR3 sequences listed, roughly two thirds were seen once. The CDR3 is 13 amino acids. The germline V gene has CDR1 MNHEY and CDR2 SVGAGI.

This specimen comes from a study of tumor-infiltrating lymphocytes in primary liver carcinoma. The wider study: Participating patients were men and women between 30 and 69 years old. Regarding the study as a whole: Researchers report that only about 8-25% of top clones turned up in all five tumor regions. Top-250-clone fractions were significantly higher in tumors than in blood (p = 0.039).

The chain carries TRBV6-5 and TRBJ2-1; maybe TRBD2 (6 bases). The receptor comes from a woman in her sixties with primary liver carcinoma and hepatitis B virus infection. Sequencing was carried out using liver tumor tissue from sampling region 4. Subset meaning: tumor region T4, right-lateral pole. CDR3 DNA sequence: TGTGCCAGCAGACGGGGGAGAGGGGATGAGCAGTTTTTC. Protein product: CASRRGRGDEQFF.